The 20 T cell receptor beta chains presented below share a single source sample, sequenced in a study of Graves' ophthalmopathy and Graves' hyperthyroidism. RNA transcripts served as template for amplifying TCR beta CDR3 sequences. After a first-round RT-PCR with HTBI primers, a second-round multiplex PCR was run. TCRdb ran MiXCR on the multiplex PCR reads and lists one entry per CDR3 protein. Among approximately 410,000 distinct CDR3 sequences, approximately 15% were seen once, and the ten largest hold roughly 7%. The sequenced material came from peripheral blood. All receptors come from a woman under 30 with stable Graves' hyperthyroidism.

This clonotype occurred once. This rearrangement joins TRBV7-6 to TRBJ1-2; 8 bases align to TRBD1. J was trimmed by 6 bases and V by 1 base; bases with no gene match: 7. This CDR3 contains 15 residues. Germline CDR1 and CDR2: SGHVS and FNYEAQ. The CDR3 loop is CASSLGERQGNGYTF. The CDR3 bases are TGTGCCAGCAGCTTAGGGGAGCGACAGGGGAATGGCTACACCTTC.

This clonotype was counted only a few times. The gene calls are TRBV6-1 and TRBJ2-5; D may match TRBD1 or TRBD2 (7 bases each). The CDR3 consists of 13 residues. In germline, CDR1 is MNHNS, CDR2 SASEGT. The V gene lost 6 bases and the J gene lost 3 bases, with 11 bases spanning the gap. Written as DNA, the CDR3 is TGTGCCAGCAGCAGGGGGGGCAAAGAGACCCAGTACTTC. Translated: CASSRGGKETQYF.

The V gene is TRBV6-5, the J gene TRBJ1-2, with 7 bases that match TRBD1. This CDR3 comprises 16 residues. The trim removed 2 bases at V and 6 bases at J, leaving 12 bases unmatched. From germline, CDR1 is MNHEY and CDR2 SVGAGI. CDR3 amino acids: CASSYIRRGGGDGYTF. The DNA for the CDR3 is TGTGCCAGCAGTTACATCCGCAGGGGGGGCGGAGATGGCTACACCTTC.

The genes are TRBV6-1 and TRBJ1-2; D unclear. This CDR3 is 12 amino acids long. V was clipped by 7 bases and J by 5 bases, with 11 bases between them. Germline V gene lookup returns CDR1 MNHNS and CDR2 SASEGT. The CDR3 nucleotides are TGTGCCAGCATGTCAGGCTCTTATGGCTACACCTTC. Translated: CASMSGSYGYTF.

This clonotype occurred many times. The CDR3 here is CASSARLLTSNYGYTF. The CDR3 DNA follows: TGTGCCAGCAGTGCCCGACTCCTAACCTCTAACTATGGCTACACCTTC. This chain connects TRBV27 to TRBJ1-2, with D unresolved. There are 16 residues in the CDR3. From germline, CDR1 is MNHEY and CDR2 SMNVEV (reference sequence). Trimming removed 5 bases at V and 0 bases at J, with 16 bases between.

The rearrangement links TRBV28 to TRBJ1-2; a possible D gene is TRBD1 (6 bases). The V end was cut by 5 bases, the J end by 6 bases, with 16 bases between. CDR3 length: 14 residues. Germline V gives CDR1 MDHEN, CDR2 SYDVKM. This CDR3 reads CASSQPYRANGYTF. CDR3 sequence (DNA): TGTGCCAGCAGTCAGCCTTACAGGGCCAATGGCTACACCTTC.

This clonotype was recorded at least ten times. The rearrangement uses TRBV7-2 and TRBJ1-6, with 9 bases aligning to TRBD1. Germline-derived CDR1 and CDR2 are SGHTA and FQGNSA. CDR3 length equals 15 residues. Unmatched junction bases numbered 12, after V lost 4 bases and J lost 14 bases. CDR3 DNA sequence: TGTGCCAGCAGCTCTACAGGGGGCAATTCAGCGGCCCTCCACTTT. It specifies CASSSTGGNSAALHF. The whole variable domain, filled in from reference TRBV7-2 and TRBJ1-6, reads GAGVSQSPSNKVTEKGKDVELRCDPISGHTALYWYRQSLGQGLEFLIYFQGNSAPDKSGLPSDRFSAERTGGSVSTLTIQRTQQEDSAVYLCASSSTGGNSAALHFGNGTRLTVT.

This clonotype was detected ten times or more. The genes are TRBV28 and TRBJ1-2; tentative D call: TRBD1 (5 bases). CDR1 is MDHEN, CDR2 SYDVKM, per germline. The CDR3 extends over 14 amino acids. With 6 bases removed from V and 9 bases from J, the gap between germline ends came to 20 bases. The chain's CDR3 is CASSQGEGRKRYTF. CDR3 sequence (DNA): TGTGCCAGCAGCCAAGGGGAGGGGCGGAAACGCTACACCTTC.

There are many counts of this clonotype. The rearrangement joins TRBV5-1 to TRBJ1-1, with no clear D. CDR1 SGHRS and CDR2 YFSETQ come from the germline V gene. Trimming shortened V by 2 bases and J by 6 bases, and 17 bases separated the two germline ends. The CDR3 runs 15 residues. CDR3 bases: TGCGCCAGCAGCTTCGATGTAGGGCTGAAGCCTGAAGCTTTCTTT. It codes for CASSFDVGLKPEAFF.

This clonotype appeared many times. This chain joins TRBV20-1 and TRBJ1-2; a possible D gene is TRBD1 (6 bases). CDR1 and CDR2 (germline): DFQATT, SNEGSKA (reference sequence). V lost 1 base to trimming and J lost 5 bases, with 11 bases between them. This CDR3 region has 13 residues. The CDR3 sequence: CSARAAGAYGYTF. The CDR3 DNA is TGCAGTGCTAGAGCAGCAGGGGCTTATGGCTACACCTTC.

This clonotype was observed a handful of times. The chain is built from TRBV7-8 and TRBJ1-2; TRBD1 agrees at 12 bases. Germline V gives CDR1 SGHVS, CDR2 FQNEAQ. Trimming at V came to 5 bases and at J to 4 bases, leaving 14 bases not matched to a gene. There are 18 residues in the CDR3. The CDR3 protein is CASSPAGQGAAAPYGYTF. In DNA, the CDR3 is TGTGCCAGCAGCCCGGCGGGACAGGGGGCGGCGGCCCCCTATGGCTACACCTTC.

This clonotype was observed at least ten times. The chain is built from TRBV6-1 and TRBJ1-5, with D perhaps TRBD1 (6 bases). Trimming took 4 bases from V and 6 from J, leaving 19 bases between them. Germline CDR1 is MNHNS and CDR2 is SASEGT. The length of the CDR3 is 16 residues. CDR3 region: CASSATLGQLGQPQHF. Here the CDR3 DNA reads TGTGCCAGCAGTGCAACACTTGGACAGCTTGGTCAGCCCCAGCATTTT.

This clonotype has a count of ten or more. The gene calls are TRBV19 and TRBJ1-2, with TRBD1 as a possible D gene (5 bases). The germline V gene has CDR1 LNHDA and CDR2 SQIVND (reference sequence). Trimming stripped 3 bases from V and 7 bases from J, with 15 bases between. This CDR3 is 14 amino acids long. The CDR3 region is CASSIPGRAIGYTF. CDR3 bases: TGTGCCAGTAGTATTCCGGGCAGGGCCATTGGCTACACCTTC.

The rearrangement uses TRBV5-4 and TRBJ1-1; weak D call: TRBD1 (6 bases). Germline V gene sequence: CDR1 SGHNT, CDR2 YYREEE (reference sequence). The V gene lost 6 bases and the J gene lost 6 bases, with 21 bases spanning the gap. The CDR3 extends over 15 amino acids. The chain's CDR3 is CASIQLTPAGAEAFF. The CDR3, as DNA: TGTGCCAGCATCCAGTTAACCCCTGCAGGGGCTGAAGCTTTCTTT.

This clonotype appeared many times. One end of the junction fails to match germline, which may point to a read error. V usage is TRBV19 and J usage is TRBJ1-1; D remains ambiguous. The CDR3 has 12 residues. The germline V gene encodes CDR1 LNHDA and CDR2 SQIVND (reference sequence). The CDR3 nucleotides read TGTGCCAGTAGGATAGGGAACACTGAAGCTTTCTTT. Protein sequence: CASRIGNTEAFF.

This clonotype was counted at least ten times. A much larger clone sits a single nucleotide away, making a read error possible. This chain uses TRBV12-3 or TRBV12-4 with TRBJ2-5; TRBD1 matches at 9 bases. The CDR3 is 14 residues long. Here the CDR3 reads CASSLGQGRETKYF. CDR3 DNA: TGTGCCAGCAGTCTAGGACAGGGGCGAGAGACCAAGTACTTC.

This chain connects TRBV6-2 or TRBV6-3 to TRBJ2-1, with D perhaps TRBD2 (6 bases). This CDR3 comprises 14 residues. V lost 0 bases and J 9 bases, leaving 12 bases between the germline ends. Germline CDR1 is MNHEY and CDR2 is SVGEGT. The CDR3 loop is CASSYSAGRGEQFF. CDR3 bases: TGTGCCAGCAGTTACTCTGCCGGGAGAGGTGAGCAGTTCTTC.

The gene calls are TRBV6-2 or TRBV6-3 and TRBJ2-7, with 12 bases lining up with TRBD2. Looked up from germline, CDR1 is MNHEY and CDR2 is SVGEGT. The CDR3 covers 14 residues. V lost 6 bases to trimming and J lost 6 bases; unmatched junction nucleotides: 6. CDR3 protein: CASSLTSGSREQYF. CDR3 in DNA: TGTGCCAGCAGCTTGACTAGCGGGAGTCGCGAGCAGTACTTC.

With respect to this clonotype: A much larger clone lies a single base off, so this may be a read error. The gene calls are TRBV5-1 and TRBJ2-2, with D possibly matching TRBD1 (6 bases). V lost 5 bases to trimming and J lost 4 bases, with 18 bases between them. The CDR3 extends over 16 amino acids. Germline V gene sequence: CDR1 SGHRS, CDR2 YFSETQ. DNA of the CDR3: TGCGCCAGCAGGTACAGGGAGTCGGCTCGCACCGGGGAGCTGTTTTTT. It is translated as CASRYRESARTGELFF.

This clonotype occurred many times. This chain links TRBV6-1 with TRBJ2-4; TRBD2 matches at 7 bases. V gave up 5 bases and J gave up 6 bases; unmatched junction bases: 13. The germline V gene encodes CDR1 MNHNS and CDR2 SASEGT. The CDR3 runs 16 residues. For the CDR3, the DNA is TGTGCCAGCAGTCCTACCACCGCGGGGGAATTAAACATTCAGTACTTC. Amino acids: CASSPTTAGELNIQYF.